This T cell receptor beta chain was identified in a study of cytomegalovirus exposure and HLA in healthy donors. Whole-study context: Earlier work reported some 110 million unique TCR beta sequences from 170 million or so T cells.

General study findings and limits: Later analysis revealed greater clonal expansion in HLA-associated TCR beta chains than in equally common others. A later analysis by the authors found several of the most significant clusters apparently linked to common viral pathogens. Likely technical artifact: a cluster of highly shared sequence variants.

Trimming pared 5 bases from V and 9 bases from J, leaving 15 bases between. This CDR3 has 13 amino acids. Germline CDR1 reads MNHEY; CDR2 reads SVGAGI. A multiplex PCR was run with 60 Vbeta primers and 13 Jbeta primers. Using immunoSEQ multiplex PCR, the repertoire was profiled, and TCRdb retains in-frame clones only, with some absent. The profile shows 160,000 or so clones, around 75% of them singletons. About this clone itself: No antigen is known for it.

The chain employs TRBV6-5 and TRBJ2-3; D call uncertain. Sequencing was carried out using PBMCs. This receptor was obtained from a female donor in good health and CMV-seronegative. DNA for the CDR3: TGTGCCAGCAGTCTACGCACTTATGAAACGCAGTATTTT. Protein sequence: CASSLRTYETQYF.